This T cell receptor (beta chain) was obtained from a study of T cell responses to AZD1222 COVID-19 vaccine (dated by TCRdb to about 2021). The study in broad terms: AZD1222 recipients whose second dose came at about 4 weeks and those whose second dose came at about 12 weeks were combined into one group, since spike-specific TCR depth and breadth did not differ between the two schedules. Trial participants were enrolled by age into 18-55, 56-69 and 70-plus year subgroups, with roughly 160, 29 and 62 TCR-sequenced participants respectively. A total of about 250 trial participants underwent TCR sequencing, of whom about 210 had received two doses of AZD1222 and 26 had received two doses of the MenACWY control vaccine.

The label giving this sample's time point can be read as: baseline before first vaccination. The vaccinee samples were drawn from two UK trials, COV001 and COV002, one of which was a single-blind randomized controlled phase 2/3 trial testing AZD1222 (ChAdOx1 nCoV-19) in healthy adults. Trial participant PBMC samples were collected at day 0 and day 28 after the second dose for TCRbeta chain sequencing. A note on this clone: What antigen it recognizes has not been identified. No per-base quality is available; no much larger clone lies one base away.

Including the terminal cysteine and phenylalanine, the CDR3 comprises 14 residues. The retained sequence is limited to the CDR3, 42 bases, with the frame set at the first base. V is shortened by 9 bases, J by 2 bases, and the region joining them spans 14 bases. In the germline V gene, CDR1 corresponds to MDHEN and CDR2 to SYDVKM. The CDR3 regions of human TCRbeta chains were subjected to immunosequencing. For the original study's pipeline: Repertoire TCRs were matched against a reference library of SARS-CoV-2-specific TCRs generated with the MIRA antigen-specificity platform. Breadth was defined as the fraction of unique TCRs that were SARS-CoV-2-associated. Depth was defined as the fraction of total T cells that were SARS-CoV-2-associated. Using the MIRA data, each spike-specific TCR was assigned both to the spike region to which the TCR was reactive and to a CD4 or CD8 class. Log10-transformed breadth and depth values were compared by one-way ANOVA with Sidak's multiple comparisons tests. What TCRdb holds here is the immuneACCESS table cut down to in-frame rearrangements. Part of the clones is not present; checked against another copy, under half of the missing clones reflect an unresolved V gene, and the others are unexplained. V, J and clone size are those of that table, while D and trimming were read from the DNA. The sample includes approximately 190,000 clones, with roughly 88% observed a single time. The leading ten clones occupy 0.75% to 1% of the sample.

General findings and caveats noted by the study authors: The whole spike protein was spanned by vaccine-associated CD4 TCRs, and dominant responses were seen in regions 160-218 and 743-854. A significant rise in spike-specific TCR breadth and depth was observed after two AZD1222 doses relative to day 0 and relative to MenACWY recipients. The 56-69-year group was small, and its depth increase did not reach significance, likely because of low power. Participants were mostly white British, with more females than males. The authors suggested clonal diversity may have been underestimated. Reportedly, close to half of the unique spike-specific TCRs recognized epitopes lying outside the regions that are mutated in the B.1.351 and B.1.1.7 variants. Conclusions about previously exposed vaccinees were limited because only six or seven AZD1222 recipients were SARS-CoV-2 seropositive at baseline. Because no day 14 peak-response samples were available, repertoires were characterized only after the peak T cell response.

The TCR was taken from an adult in good health. The chain joins TRBV28 to TRBJ1-5; the D gene is perhaps TRBD1, from 5 matching bases. The sample was peripheral blood, taken on day 0 of AZD1222 vaccination. The nucleotide sequence is TGTGCCAGACGCGACCGGGACGGCAATCAGCCCCAGCATTTT. Its protein reads: CARRDRDGNQPQHF.